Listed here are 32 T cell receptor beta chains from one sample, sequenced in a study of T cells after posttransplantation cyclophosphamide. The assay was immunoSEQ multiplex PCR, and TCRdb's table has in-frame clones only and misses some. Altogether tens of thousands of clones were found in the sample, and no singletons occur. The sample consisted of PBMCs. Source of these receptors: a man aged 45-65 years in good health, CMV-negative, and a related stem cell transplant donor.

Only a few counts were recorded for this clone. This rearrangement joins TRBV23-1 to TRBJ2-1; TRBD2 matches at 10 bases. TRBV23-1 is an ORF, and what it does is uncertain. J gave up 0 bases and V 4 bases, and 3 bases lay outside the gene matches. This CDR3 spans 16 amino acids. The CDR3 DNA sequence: TGCGCCAGCAGTCCTAGCGGGGGTAGCTCCTACAATGAGCAGTTCTTC. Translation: CASSPSGGSSYNEQFF.

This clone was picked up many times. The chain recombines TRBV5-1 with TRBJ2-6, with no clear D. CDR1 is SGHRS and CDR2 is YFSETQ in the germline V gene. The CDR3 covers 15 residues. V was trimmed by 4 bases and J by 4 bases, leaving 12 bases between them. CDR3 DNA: TGCGCCAGCAGCGCTGGAGCGCAAGGGGCCAACGTCCTGACTTTC. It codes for CASSAGAQGANVLTF.

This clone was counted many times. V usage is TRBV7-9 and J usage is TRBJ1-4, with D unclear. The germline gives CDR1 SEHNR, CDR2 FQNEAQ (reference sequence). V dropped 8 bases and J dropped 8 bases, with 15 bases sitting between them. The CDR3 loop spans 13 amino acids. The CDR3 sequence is CASETRTGEKLFF. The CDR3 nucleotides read TGTGCCAGCGAGACGCGAACCGGGGAAAAACTGTTTTTT.

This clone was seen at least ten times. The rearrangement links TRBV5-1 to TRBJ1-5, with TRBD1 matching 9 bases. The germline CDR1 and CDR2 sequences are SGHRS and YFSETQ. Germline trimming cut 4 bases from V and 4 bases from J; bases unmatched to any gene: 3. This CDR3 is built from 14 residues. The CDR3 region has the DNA TGCGCCAGCAGCACAGGACAGGGGAATCAGCCCCAGCATTTT. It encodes CASSTGQGNQPQHF.

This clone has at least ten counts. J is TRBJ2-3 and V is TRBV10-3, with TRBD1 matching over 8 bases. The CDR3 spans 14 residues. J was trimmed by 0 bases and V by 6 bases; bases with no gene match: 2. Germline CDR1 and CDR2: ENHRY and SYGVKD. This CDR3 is CAIRTGVSTDTQYF. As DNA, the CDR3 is TGTGCCATCAGGACAGGGGTTAGCACAGATACGCAGTATTTT.

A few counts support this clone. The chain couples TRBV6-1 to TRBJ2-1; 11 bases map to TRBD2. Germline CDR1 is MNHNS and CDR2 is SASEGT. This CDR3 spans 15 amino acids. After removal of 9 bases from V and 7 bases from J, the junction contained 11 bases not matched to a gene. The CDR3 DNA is TGTGCCAGTTTAACTAGCGGGGGCTTCCATAATGAGCAGTTCTTC. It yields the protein CASLTSGGFHNEQFF.

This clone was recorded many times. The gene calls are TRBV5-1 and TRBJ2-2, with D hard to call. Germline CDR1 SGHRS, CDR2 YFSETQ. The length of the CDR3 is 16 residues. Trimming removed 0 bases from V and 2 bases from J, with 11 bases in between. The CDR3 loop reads CASSLAELVNTGELFF. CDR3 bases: TGCGCCAGCAGCTTGGCCGAGCTAGTAAACACCGGGGAGCTGTTTTTT.

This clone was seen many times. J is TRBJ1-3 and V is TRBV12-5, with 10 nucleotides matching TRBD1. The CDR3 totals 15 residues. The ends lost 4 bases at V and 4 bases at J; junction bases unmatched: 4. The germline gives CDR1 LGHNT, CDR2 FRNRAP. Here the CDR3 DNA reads TGTGCTAGTGGTTCGGGACAGGGGATAGGAAACACCATATATTTT. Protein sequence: CASGSGQGIGNTIYF.

The DNA for the CDR3 is TGTGCCAGCAGCCCAGGACTAGCATGGCCTTACGAGCAGTACTTC. This codes for CASSPGLAWPYEQYF. The chain has TRBV7-9 and TRBJ2-5; 8 nucleotides align to TRBD2. The closer fit of TRBJ2-7 to the DNA end suggests the J call may be wrong. This CDR3 is 15 amino acids long. Germline assignment: CDR1 SEHNR and CDR2 FQNEAQ (reference sequence).

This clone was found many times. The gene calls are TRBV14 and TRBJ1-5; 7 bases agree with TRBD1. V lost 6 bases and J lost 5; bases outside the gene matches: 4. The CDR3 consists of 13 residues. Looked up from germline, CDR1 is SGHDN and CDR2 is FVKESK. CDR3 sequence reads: CASSKGADQPQHF. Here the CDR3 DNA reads TGTGCCAGCAGTAAGGGGGCAGATCAGCCCCAGCATTTT.

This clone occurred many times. The CDR3 nucleotides are TGCGCCAGAGGGGGAGCCGGGACCCCCCTTTACAATGAGCAGTTCTTC. Translated: CARGGAGTPLYNEQFF. J is TRBJ2-1 and V is TRBV10-2; TRBD1 is a possible D gene (6 bases). Per germline, CDR1 WSHSY and CDR2 SAAADI. CDR3 length equals 16 residues. Trimming removed 9 bases at V and 4 bases at J, with 22 bases between.

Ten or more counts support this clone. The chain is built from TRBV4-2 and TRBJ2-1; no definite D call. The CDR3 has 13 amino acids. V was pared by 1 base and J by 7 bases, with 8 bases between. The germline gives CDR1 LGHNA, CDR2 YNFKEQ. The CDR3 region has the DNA TGTGCCAGCAGCCAAGTTAGCACGAATGAGCAGTTCTTC. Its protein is CASSQVSTNEQFF.

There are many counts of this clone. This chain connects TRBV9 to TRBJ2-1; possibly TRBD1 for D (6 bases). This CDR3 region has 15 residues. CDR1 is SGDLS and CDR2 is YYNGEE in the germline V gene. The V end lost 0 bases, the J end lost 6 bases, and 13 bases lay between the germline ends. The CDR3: CASSVEGQLSNEQFF. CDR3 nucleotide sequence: TGTGCCAGCAGCGTAGAGGGACAACTTTCCAATGAGCAGTTCTTC.

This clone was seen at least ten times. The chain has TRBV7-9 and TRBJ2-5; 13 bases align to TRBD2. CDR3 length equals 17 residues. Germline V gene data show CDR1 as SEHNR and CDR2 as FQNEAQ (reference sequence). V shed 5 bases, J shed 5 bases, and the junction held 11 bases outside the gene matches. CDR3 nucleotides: TGTGCCAGCAGCCTCTGGTGGACTAGCGGGGGTCGGGAGACCCAGTACTTC. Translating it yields CASSLWWTSGGRETQYF.

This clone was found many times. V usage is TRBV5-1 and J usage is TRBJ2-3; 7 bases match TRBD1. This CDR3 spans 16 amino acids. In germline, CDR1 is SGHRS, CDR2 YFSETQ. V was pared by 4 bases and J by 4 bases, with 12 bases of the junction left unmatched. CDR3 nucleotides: TGCGCCAGCAGCCCCAACCCGACAGGGAGCGCAGATACGCAGTATTTT. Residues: CASSPNPTGSADTQYF.

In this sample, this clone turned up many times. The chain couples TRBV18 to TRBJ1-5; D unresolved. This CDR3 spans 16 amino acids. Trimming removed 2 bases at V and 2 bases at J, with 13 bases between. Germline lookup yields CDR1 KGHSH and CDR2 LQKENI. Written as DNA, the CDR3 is TGTGCCAGCTCACCAAATACAAACCTAGGCAATCAGCCCCAGCATTTT. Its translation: CASSPNTNLGNQPQHF.

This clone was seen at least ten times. This CDR3 is CASSWGWEGTGNTIYF. The CDR3 coding sequence is TGTGCCAGCAGTTGGGGATGGGAGGGAACTGGAAACACCATATATTTT. The V gene is TRBV28, the J gene TRBJ1-3; D is uncertain. This CDR3 spans 16 amino acids. V lost 4 bases to trimming and J lost 2 bases, with 15 bases between them. CDR1 and CDR2 (germline): MDHEN, SYDVKM.

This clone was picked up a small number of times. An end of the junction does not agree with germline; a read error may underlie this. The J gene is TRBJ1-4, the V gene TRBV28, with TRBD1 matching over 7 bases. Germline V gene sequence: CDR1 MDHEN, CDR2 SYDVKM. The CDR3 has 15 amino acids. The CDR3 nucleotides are TGTGCCAGCATTTCTCCGGGACAGACAAATGAAGAACTGTTTTTT. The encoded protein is CASISPGQTNEELFF.

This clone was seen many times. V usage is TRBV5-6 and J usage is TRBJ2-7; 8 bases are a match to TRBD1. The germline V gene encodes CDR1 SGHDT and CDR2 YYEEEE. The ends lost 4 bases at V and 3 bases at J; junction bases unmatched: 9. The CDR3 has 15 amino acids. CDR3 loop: CASSPWTGKGYEQYF. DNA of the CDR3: TGTGCCAGCAGCCCATGGACAGGGAAAGGCTACGAGCAGTACTTC. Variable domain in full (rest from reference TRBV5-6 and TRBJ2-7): DAGVTQSPTHLIKTRGQQVTLRCSPKSGHDTVSWYQQALGQGPQFIFQYYEEEERQRGNFPDRFSGHQFPNYSSELNVNALLLGDSALYLCASSPWTGKGYEQYFGPGTRLTVT.

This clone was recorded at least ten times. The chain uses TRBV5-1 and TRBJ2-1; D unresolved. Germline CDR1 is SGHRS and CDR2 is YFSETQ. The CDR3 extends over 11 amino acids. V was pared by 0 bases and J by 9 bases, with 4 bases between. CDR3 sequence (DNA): TGCGCCAGCAGCTTGGCCTTTGAGCAGTTCTTC. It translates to CASSLAFEQFF. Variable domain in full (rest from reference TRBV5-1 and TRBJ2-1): KAGVTQTPRYLIKTRGQQVTLSCSPISGHRSVSWYQQTPGQGLQFLFEYFSETQRNKGNFPGRFSGRQFSNSRSEMNVSTLELGDSALYLCASSLAFEQFFGPGTRLTVL.

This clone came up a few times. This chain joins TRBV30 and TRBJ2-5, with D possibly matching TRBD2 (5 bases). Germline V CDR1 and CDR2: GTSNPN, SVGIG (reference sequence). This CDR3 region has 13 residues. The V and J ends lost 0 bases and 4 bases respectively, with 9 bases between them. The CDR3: CAWSVLGGETQYF. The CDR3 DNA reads TGTGCCTGGAGTGTCCTCGGAGGAGAGACCCAGTACTTC.

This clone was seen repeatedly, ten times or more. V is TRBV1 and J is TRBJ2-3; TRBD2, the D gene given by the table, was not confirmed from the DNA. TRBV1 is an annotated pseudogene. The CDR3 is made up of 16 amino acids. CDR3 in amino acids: CTSSPTYTRSPDTQYF. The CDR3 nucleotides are TGCACCAGCAGCCCAACGTATACTAGATCCCCAGATACGCAGTATTTT.

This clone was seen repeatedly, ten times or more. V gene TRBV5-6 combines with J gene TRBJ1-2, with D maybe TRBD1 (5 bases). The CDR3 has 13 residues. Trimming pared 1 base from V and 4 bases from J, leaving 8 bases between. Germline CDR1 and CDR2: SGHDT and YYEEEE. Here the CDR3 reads CASSLRGIYGYTF. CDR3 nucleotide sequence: TGTGCCAGCAGCTTGAGGGGAATCTATGGCTACACCTTC. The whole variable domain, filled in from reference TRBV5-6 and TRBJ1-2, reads DAGVTQSPTHLIKTRGQQVTLRCSPKSGHDTVSWYQQALGQGPQFIFQYYEEEERQRGNFPDRFSGHQFPNYSSELNVNALLLGDSALYLCASSLRGIYGYTFGSGTRLTVV.

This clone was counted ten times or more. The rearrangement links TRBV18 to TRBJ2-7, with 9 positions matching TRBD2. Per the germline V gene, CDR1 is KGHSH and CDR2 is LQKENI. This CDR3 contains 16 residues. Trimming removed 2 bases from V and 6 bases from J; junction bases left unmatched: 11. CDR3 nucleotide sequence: TGTGCCAGCTCACCAGCCGCGGGGGGGCGGGGAGCCGAGCAGTACTTC. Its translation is CASSPAAGGRGAEQYF. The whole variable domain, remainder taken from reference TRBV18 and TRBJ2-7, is NAGVMQNPRHLVRRRGQEARLRCSPMKGHSHVYWYRQLPEEGLKFMVYLQKENIIDESGMPKERFSAEFPKEGPSILRIQQVVRGDSAAYFCASSPAAGGRGAEQYFGPGTRLTVT.

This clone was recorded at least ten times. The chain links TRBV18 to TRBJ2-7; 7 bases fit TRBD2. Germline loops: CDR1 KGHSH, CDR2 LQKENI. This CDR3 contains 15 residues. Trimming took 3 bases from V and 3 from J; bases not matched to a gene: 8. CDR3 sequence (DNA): TGTGCCAGCTCACCTCCTCGCGGGAGTATCTACGAGCAGTACTTC. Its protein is CASSPPRGSIYEQYF.

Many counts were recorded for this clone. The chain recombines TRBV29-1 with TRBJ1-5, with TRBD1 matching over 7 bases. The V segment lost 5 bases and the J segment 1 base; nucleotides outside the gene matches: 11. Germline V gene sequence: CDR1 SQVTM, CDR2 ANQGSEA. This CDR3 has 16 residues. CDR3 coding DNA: TGCAGCGTTTCCGGGACAGCCTCCAGCAGCAATCAGCCCCAGCATTTT. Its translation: CSVSGTASSSNQPQHF.

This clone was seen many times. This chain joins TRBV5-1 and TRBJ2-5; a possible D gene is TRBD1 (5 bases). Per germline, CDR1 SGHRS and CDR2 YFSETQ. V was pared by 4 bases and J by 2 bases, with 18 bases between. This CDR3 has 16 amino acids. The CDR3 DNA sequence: TGCGCCAGCAGCCTCACAGGCTCGGCTTTACAAGAGACCCAGTACTTC. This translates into CASSLTGSALQETQYF.

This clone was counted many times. The CDR3 reads CASSSSVDRGREQFF. The CDR3 region has the DNA TGTGCCAGCAGCTCCAGTGTAGACAGGGGCCGTGAGCAGTTCTTC. This chain links TRBV9 with TRBJ2-1; 8 bases align to TRBD1. Germline V gives CDR1 SGDLS, CDR2 YYNGEE. Trimming cost V 4 bases and J 9 bases; bases outside gene matches: 12. This CDR3 is 15 amino acids long. Complete variable domain (other parts from reference TRBV9 and TRBJ2-1): DSGVTQTPKHLITATGQRVTLRCSPRSGDLSVYWYQQSLDQGLQFLIQYYNGEERAKGNILERFSAQQFPDLHSELNLSSLELGDSALYFCASSSSVDRGREQFFGPGTRLTVL.

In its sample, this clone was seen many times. For the CDR3, the DNA is TGCGCCAGCAGCGGGGGCTCTAACTCTGGGGCCAACGTCCTGACTTTC. Translation: CASSGGSNSGANVLTF. The chain has TRBV4-1 and TRBJ2-6, with TRBD1 as a possible D gene (6 bases). V shed 5 bases and J shed 0 bases, with 11 bases lying between them. This CDR3 has 16 amino acids. Germline CDR1 and CDR2: MGHRA and YSYEKL.

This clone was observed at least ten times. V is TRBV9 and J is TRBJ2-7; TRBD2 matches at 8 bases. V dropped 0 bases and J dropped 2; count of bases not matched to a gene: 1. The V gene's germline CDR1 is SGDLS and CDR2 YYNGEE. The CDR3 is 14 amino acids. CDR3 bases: TGTGCCAGCAGCGTAGGGACTAGCACCTACGAGCAGTACTTC. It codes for CASSVGTSTYEQYF.

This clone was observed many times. CDR3 residues: CASKGGPGLRNTDTQYF. For the CDR3, the DNA is TGTGCCAGCAAGGGGGGTCCGGGACTACGAAACACAGATACGCAGTATTTT. V gene TRBV7-8 combines with J gene TRBJ2-3; perhaps TRBD2 as D (7 bases). The CDR3 contains 17 residues. Germline V lookup: CDR1 SGHVS, CDR2 FQNEAQ. Trimming stripped 7 bases from V and 2 bases from J, with 22 bases between.

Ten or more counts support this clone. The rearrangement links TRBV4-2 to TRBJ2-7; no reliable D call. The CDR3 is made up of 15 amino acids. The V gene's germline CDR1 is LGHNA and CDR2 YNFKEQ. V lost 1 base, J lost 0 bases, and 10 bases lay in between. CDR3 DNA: TGTGCCAGCAGCCAAGGCGGCACCTTCTCCTACGAGCAGTACTTC. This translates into CASSQGGTFSYEQYF.